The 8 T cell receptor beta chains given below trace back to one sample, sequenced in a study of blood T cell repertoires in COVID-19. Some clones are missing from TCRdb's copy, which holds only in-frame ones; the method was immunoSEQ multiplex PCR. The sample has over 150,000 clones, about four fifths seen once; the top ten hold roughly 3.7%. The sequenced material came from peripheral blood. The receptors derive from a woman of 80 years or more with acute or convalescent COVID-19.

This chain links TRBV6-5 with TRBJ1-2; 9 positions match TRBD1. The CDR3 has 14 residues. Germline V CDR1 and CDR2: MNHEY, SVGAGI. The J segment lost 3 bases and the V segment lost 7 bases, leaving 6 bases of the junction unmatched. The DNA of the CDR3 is TGTGCCAGCACACAGGGGGCGCATGACTATGGCTACACCTTC. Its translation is CASTQGAHDYGYTF.

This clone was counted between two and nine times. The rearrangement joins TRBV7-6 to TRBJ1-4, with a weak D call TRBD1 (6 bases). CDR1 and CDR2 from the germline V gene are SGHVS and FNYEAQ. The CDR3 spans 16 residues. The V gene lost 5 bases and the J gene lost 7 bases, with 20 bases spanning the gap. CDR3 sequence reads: CASSPNVGGRSEKLFF. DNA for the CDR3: TGTGCCAGCAGCCCCAATGTTGGGGGCCGGAGTGAAAAACTGTTTTTT.

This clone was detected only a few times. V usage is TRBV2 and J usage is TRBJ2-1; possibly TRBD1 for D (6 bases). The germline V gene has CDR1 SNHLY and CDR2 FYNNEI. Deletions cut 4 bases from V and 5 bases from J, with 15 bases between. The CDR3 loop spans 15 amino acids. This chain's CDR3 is CASSVGTGNHNEQFF. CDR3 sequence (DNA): TGTGCCAGCAGTGTGGGCACAGGGAATCACAATGAGCAGTTCTTC.

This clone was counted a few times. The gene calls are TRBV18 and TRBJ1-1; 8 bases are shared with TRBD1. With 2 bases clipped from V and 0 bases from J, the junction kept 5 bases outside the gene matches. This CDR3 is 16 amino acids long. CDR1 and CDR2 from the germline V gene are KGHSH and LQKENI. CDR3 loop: CASSPDQGAMNTEAFF. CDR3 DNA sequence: TGTGCCAGCTCACCAGATCAGGGGGCAATGAACACTGAAGCTTTCTTT.

CDR3 in amino acids: CASRGLNYPSSGGWDEQFF. DNA of the CDR3: TGTGCCAGCAGGGGACTCAACTATCCCTCTTCGGGGGGATGGGATGAGCAGTTCTTC. The gene calls are TRBV2 and TRBJ2-1; 7 nucleotides agree with TRBD2. This CDR3 is built from 19 residues. The J segment lost 8 bases and the V segment lost 6 bases, leaving 25 bases of the junction unmatched. In germline, CDR1 is SNHLY, CDR2 FYNNEI.

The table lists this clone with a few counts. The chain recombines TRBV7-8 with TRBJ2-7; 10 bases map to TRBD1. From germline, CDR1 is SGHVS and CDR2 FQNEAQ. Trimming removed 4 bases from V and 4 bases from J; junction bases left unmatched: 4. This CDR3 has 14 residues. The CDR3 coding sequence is TGTGCCAGCAGCTCGGGACAGGGGCCTTACGAGCAGTACTTC. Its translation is CASSSGQGPYEQYF.

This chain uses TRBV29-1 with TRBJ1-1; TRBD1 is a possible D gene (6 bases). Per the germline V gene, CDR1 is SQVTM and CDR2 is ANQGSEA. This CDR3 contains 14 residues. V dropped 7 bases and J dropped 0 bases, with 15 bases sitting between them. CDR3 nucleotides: TGCAGCGCCGACGTGGGACACGTGAACACTGAAGCTTTCTTT. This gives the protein CSADVGHVNTEAFF.

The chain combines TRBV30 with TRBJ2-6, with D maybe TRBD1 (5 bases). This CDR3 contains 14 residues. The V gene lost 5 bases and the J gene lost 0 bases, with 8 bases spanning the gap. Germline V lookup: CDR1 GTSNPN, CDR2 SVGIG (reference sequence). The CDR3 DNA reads TGTGCCTGGCGCAGGGACTCTGGGGCCAACGTCCTGACTTTC. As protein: CAWRRDSGANVLTF.